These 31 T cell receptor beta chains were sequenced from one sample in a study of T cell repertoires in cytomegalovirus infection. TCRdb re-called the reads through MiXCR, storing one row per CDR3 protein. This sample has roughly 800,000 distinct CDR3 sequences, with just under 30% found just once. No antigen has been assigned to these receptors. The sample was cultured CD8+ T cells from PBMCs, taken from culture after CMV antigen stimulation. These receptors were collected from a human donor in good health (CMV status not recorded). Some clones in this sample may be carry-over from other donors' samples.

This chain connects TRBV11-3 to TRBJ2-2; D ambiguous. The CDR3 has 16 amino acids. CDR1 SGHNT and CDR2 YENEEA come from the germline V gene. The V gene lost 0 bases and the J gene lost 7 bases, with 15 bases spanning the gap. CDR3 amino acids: CASSLDQSLHGGELFF. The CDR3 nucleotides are TGTGCCAGCAGCTTAGATCAAAGCCTACACGGCGGGGAGCTGTTTTTT. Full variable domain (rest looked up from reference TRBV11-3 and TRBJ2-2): EAGVVQSPRYKIIEKKQPVAFWCNPISGHNTLYWYLQNLGQGPELLIRYENEEAVDDSQLPKDRFSAERLKGVDSTLKIQPAELGDSAVYLCASSLDQSLHGGELFFGEGSRLTVL.

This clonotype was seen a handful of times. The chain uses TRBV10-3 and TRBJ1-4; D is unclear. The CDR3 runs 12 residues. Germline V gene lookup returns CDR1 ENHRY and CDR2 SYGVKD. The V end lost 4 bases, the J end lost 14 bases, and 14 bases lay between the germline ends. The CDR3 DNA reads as TGTGCCATCAGTGGCAGTAACGAAATTCTGTTTTTT. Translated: CAISGSNEILFF.

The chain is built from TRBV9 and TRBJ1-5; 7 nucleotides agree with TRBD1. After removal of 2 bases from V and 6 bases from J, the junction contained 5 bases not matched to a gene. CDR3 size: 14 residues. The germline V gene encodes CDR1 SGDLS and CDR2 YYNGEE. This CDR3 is CASSVNRGGQPQHF. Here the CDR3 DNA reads TGTGCCAGCAGCGTGAACAGGGGAGGTCAGCCCCAGCATTTT.

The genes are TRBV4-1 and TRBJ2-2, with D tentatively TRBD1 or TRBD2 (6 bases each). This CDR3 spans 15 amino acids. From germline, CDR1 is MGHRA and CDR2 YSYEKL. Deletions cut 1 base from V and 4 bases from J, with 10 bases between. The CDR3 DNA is TGCGCCAGCAGCCAAGGGGGGGCGCGCACCGGGGAGCTGTTTTTT. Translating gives CASSQGGARTGELFF.

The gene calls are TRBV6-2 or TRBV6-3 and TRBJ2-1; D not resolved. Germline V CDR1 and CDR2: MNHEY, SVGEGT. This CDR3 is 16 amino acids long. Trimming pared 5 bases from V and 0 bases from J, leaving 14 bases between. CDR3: CASSGRIMSSYNEQFF. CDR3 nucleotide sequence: TGTGCCAGCAGTGGACGGATAATGAGCTCCTACAATGAGCAGTTCTTC.

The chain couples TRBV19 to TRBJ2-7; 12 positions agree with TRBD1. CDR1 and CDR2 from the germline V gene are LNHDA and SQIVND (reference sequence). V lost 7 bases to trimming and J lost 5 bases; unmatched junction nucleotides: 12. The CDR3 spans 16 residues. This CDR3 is CASTFSGTGGMNEQYF. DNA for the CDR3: TGTGCCAGTACCTTTTCCGGGACAGGGGGCATGAACGAGCAGTACTTC.

The CDR3 nucleotides are TGCGCCAGCAGCTTGGTCCCCCTCGGGGGGCAATGTCCGTTCTTC. This encodes CASSLVPLGGQCPFF. The chain carries TRBV5-1 and TRBJ2-1, with D tentatively TRBD2 (7 bases). The CDR3 is made up of 15 amino acids. The V gene lost 0 bases and the J gene lost 15 bases, with 22 bases spanning the gap. Germline V gene data show CDR1 as SGHRS and CDR2 as YFSETQ. The entire variable domain, with the rest obtained from reference TRBV5-1 and TRBJ2-1, is as follows: KAGVTQTPRYLIKTRGQQVTLSCSPISGHRSVSWYQQTPGQGLQFLFEYFSETQRNKGNFPGRFSGRQFSNSRSEMNVSTLELGDSALYLCASSLVPLGGQCPFFGPGTRLTVL.

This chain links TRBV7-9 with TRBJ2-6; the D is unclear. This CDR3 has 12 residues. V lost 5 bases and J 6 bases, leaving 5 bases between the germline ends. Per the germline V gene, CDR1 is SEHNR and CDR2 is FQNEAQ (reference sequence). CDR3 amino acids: CASSRKANVLTF. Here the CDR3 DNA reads TGTGCCAGCAGCCGCAAGGCCAACGTCCTGACTTTC.

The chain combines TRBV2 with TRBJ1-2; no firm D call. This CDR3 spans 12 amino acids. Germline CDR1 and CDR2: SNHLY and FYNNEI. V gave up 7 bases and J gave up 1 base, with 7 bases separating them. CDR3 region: CASKPYNYGYTF. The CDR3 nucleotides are TGTGCCAGCAAACCCTATAACTATGGCTACACCTTC.

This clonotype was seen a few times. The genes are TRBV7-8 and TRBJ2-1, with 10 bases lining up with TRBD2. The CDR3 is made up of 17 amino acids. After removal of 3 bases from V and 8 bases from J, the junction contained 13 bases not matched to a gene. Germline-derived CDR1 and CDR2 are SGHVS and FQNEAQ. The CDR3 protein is CASSFHTSGVGGDEQFF. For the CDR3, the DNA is TGTGCCAGCAGCTTCCACACTAGCGGGGTGGGGGGGGATGAGCAGTTCTTC.

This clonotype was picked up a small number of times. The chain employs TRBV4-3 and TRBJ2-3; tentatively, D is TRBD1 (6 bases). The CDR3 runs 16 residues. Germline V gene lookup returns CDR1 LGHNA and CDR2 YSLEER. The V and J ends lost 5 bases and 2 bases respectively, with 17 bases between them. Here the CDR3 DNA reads TGCGCCAGCAGCATAACTGCACAGGGTGTCACAGATACGCAGTATTTT. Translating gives CASSITAQGVTDTQYF.

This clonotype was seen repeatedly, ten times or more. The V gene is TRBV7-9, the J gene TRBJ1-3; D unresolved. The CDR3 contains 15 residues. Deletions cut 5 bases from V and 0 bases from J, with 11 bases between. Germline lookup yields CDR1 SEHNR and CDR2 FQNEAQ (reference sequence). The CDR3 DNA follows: TGTGCCAGCAGCCTTCGCTCAGCCTCTGGAAACACCATATATTTT. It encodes CASSLRSASGNTIYF.

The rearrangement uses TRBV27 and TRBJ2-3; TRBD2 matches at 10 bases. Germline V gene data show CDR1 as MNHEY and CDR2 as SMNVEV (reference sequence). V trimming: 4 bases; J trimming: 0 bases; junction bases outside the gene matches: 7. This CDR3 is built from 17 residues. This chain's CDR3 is CASSSPLAGPSTDTQYF. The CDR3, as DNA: TGTGCCAGCAGTTCTCCACTAGCGGGGCCTAGCACAGATACGCAGTATTTT.

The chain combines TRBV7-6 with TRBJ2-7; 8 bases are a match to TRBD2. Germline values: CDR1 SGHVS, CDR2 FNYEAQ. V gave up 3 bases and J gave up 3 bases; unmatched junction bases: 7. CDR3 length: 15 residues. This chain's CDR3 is CASSLRAGALYEQYV. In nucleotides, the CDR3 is TGTGCCAGCAGCTTGAGAGCGGGGGCCCTCTACGAGCAGTACGTC.

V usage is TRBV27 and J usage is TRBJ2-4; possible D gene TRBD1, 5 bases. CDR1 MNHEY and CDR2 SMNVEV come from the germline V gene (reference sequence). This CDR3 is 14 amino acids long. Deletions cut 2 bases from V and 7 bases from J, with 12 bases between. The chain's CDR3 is CASSLIGALNIQYF. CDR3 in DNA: TGTGCCAGCAGTTTAATAGGGGCATTGAACATTCAGTACTTC.

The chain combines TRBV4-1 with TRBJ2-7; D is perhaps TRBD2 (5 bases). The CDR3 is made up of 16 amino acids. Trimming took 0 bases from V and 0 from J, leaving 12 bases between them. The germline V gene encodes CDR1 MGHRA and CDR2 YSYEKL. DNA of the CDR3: TGCGCCAGCAGCCAAGATTTGGCGGGTTCCTCCTACGAGCAGTACTTC. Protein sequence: CASSQDLAGSSYEQYF.

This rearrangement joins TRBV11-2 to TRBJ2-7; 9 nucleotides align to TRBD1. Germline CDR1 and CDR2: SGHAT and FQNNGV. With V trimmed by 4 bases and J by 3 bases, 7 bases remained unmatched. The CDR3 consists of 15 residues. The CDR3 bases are TGTGCCAGCAGCTCCCTGGACAGGGGCGACTACGAGCAGTACTTC. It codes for CASSSLDRGDYEQYF.

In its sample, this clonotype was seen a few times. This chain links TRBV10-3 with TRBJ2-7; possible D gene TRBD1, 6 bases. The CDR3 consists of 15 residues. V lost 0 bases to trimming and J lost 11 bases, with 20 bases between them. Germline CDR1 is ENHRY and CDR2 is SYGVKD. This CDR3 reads CAISESAGAAPWEYV. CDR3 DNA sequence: TGTGCCATCAGTGAGTCGGCAGGGGCCGCCCCTTGGGAGTACGTC.

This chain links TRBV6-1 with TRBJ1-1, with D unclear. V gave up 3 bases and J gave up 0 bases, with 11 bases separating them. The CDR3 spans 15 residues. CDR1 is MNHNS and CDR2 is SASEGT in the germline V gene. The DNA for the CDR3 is TGTGCCAGCAGTGACGGACCATACATGAACACTGAAGCTTTCTTT. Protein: CASSDGPYMNTEAFF.

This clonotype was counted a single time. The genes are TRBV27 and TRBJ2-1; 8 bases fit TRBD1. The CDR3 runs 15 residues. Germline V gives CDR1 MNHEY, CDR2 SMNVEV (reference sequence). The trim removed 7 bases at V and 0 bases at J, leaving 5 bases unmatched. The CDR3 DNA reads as TGTGCCAGCATTCTAACAGGGGGCTCCTACAATGAGCAGTTCTTC. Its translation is CASILTGGSYNEQFF.

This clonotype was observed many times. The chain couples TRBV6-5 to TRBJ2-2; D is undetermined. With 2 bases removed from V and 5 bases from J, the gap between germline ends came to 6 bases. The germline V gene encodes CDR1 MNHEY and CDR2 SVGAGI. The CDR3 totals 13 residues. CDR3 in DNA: TGTGCCAGCAGTTACGTGGGTACCGGGGAGCTGTTTTTT. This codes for CASSYVGTGELFF.

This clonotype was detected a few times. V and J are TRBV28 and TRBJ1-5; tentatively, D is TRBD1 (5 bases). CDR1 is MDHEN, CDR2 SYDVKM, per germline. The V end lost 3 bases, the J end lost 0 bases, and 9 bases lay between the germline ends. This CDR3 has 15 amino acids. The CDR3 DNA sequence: TGTGCCAGCAGTTTGGAGACAGATAGCAATCAGCCCCAGCATTTT. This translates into CASSLETDSNQPQHF. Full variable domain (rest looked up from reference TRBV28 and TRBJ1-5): DVKVTQSSRYLVKRTGEKVFLECVQDMDHENMFWYRQDPGLGLRLIYFSYDVKMKEKGDIPEGYSVSREKKERFSLILESASTNQTSMYLCASSLETDSNQPQHFGDGTRLSIL.

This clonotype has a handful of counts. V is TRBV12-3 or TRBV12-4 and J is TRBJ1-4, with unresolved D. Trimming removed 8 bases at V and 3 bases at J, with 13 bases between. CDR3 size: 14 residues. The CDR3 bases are TGTGCCAGCGGACCAAGGGTTGCTAATGAAAAACTGTTTTTT. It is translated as CASGPRVANEKLFF.

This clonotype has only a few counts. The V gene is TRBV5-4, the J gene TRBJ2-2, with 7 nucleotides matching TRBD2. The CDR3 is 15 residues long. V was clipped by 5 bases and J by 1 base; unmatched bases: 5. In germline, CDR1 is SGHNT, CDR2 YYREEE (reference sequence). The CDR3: CASRGPGGNTGELFF. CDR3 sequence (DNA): TGTGCCAGCAGGGGACCGGGGGGGAACACCGGGGAGCTGTTTTTT.

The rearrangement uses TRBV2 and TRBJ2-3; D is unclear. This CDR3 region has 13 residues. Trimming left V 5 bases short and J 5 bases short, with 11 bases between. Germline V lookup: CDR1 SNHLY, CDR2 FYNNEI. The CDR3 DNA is TGTGCCAGCAGTCCGGACCACAGAGATACGCAGTATTTT. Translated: CASSPDHRDTQYF.

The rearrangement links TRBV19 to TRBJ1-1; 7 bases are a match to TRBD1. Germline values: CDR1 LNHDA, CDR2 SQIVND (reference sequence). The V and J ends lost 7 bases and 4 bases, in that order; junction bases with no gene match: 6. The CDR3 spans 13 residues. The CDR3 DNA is TGTGCCAGTAACTCGGGACAGAGCACTGAAGCTTTCTTT. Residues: CASNSGQSTEAFF.

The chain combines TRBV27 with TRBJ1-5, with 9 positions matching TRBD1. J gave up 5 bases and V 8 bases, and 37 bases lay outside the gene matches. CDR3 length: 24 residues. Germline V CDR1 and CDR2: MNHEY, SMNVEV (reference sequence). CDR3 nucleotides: TGTGCCAGCCCGGGACAGGGATCGAAACTGTTCTGGGCTACCAATCCCCCCCCCGATCAGCCCCAGCATTTT. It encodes CASPGQGSKLFWATNPPPDQPQHF.

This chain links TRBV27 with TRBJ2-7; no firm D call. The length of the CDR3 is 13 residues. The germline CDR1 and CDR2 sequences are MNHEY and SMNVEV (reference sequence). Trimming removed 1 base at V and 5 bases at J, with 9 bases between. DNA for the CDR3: TGTGCCAGCAGTTTATTTAAAGGGAACGAGCAGTACTTC. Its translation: CASSLFKGNEQYF.

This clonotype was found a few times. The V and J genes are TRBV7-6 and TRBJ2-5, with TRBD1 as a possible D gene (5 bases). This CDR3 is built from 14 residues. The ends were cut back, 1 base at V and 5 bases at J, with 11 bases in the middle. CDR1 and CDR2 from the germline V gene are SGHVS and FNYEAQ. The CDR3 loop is CASSLEANRETQYF. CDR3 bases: TGTGCCAGCAGCTTAGAAGCAAACAGGGAGACCCAGTACTTC.

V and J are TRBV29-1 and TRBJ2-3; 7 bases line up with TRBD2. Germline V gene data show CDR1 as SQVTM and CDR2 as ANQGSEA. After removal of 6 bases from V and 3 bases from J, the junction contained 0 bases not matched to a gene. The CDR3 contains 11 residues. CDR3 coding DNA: TGCAGCGTAGCGGGGACAGATACGCAGTATTTT. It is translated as CSVAGTDTQYF.

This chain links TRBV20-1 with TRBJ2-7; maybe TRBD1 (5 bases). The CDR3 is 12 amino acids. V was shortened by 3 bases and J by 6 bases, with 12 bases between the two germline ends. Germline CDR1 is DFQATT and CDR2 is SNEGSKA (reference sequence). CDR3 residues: CSARKGFGEQYV. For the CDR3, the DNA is TGCAGTGCTAGGAAGGGGTTCGGCGAGCAGTACGTC.